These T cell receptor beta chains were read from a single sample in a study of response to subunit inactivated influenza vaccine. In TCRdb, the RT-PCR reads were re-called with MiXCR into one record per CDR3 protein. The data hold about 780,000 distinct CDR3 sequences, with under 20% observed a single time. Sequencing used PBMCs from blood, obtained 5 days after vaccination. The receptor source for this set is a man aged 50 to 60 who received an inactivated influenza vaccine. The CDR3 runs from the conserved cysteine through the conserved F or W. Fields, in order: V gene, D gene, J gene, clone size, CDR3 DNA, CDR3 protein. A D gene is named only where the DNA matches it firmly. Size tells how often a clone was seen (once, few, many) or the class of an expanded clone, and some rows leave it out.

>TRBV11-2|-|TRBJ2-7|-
TGTGCCAGCAGCTTAGGTTTTGGCTACGAGCAGTACTTC
CASSLGFGYEQYF
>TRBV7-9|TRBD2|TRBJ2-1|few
TGTGCCAGCAGCTCCGGGACTAATTTTGACAATGAGCAGTTCTTC
CASSSGTNFDNEQFF
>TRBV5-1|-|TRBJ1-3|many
TGCGCCAGCACCTCTGAGGACCGCTCTGGAAACACCATATATTTT
CASTSEDRSGNTIYF
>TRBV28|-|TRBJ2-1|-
TGTGCCAGCCGCATGGGAGAGATCAATGAGCAGTTCTTC
CASRMGEINEQFF
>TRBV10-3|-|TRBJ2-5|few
TGTGCCATCAGTGAGGGAAGAGCAGGAGAGACCCAGTACTTC
CAISEGRAGETQYF
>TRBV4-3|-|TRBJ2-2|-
TGCGCCAGCAGCCAAGATCAACGGGCGGAAACGAACACCGGGGAGCTGTTTTTT
CASSQDQRAETNTGELFF
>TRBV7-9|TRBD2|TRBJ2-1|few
TGTGCCAGCAGCTTAGTAGATAGCGGGAGATACAATGAGCAGTTCTTC
CASSLVDSGRYNEQFF
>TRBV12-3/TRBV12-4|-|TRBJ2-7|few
TGTGCCAGCAGTTTATTGCGGACCTACTACGAGCAGTACTTC
CASSLLRTYYEQYF
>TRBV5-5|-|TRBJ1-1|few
TGTGCCAGCAGCTCGGTTCCAGGCCCCACTGAAGCTTTCTTT
CASSSVPGPTEAFF
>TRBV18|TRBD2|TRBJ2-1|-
TGTGCCAGCTCACTGTTAGCGGGGCTCTACAATGAGCAGTTCTTC
CASSLLAGLYNEQFF
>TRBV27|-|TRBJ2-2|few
TGTGCCAGCAAAAAAACAGGGACCGGGGAGCTGTTTTTT
CASKKTGTGELFF
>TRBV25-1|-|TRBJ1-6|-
TGTGCCAGCAGTGAATACAGGCCAAATTCACCCCTCCACTTT
CASSEYRPNSPLHF
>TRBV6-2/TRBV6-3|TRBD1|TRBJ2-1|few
TGTGCCAGCAGTTACGTGCGGGGACAGGGTTACAATGAGCAGTTCTTC
CASSYVRGQGYNEQFF